This passage covers 23 T cell receptor beta chains from one sample sequenced in a study of blood T cell repertoires in COVID-19. Profiled with immunoSEQ multiplex PCR; TCRdb holds only in-frame clones, not every one. The sample lists 70,000 or so clones; 80% to 90% were seen once. Sequenced material: peripheral blood. These receptors all come from a woman of 80 years or more with active COVID-19.

This chain joins TRBV10-2 and TRBJ2-3; 7 positions agree with TRBD2. This CDR3 region has 15 residues. V lost 6 bases to trimming and J lost 1 base; unmatched junction nucleotides: 7. The germline V gene encodes CDR1 WSHSY and CDR2 SAAADI. In DNA form, the CDR3 reads TGCGCCAGCAGAAGTGGTGGGAGGGGCACAGATACGCAGTATTTT. Translation gives CASRSGGRGTDTQYF.

This sequence joins TRBV10-3 and TRBJ1-2; no clear D. Germline V gene lookup returns CDR1 ENHRY and CDR2 SYGVKD. The CDR3 is made up of 11 amino acids. With 4 bases removed from V and 5 bases from J, the gap between germline ends came to 5 bases. The CDR3 nucleotides are TGTGCCATCAGTGGAGGGTATGGCTACACCTTC. Translating it yields CAISGGYGYTF.

The J gene is TRBJ2-7, the V gene TRBV11-1; no reliable D call. The V end was cut by 5 bases, the J end by 6 bases, with 14 bases between. There are 13 residues in the CDR3. Germline CDR1 is SGHAT and CDR2 is FQDESV (reference sequence). CDR3 protein: CASSLSGSGEQYF. The DNA for the CDR3 is TGTGCCAGCAGCCTTAGTGGCTCGGGCGAGCAGTACTTC.

This sequence joins TRBV19 and TRBJ2-7; 7 bases align to TRBD2. Germline loops: CDR1 LNHDA, CDR2 SQIVND (reference sequence). This CDR3 spans 13 amino acids. Trimming took 3 bases from V and 5 from J; bases not matched to a gene: 4. Here the CDR3 reads CASSITGGNEQYF. CDR3 DNA sequence: TGTGCCAGTAGTATTACGGGAGGCAACGAGCAGTACTTC.

This clone was seen a single time. V is TRBV5-6 and J is TRBJ2-7; TRBD1 aligns across 11 bases. The CDR3 runs to 14 residues. Germline lookup yields CDR1 SGHDT and CDR2 YYEEEE. V was clipped by 2 bases and J by 3 bases; unmatched bases: 1. The CDR3, as DNA: TGTGCCAGCAGCTTCGGGACAGGGGGCTACGAGCAGTACTTC. This codes for CASSFGTGGYEQYF. The whole variable domain, filled in from reference TRBV5-6 and TRBJ2-7, reads DAGVTQSPTHLIKTRGQQVTLRCSPKSGHDTVSWYQQALGQGPQFIFQYYEEEERQRGNFPDRFSGHQFPNYSSELNVNALLLGDSALYLCASSFGTGGYEQYFGPGTRLTVT.

The CDR3 spells CASSYLLAGGEEETQYF. In DNA form, the CDR3 reads TGTGCCAGCAGTTACTTACTAGCGGGAGGGGAGGAAGAGACCCAGTACTTC. The chain combines TRBV28 with TRBJ2-5; 13 nucleotides line up with TRBD2. This CDR3 spans 17 amino acids. From germline, CDR1 is MDHEN and CDR2 SYDVKM. V was clipped by 4 bases and J by 3 bases; unmatched bases: 8.

This sequence joins TRBV5-1 and TRBJ1-1; 8 positions match TRBD1. This CDR3 has 13 amino acids. Looked up from germline, CDR1 is SGHRS and CDR2 is YFSETQ. The V gene end was trimmed by 4 bases and the J gene end by 6 bases; junction bases not matched to a gene: 5. CDR3 sequence (DNA): TGCGCCAGCAGCGCAGGGACAGGCGCTGAAGCTTTCTTT. It codes for CASSAGTGAEAFF.

The chain employs TRBV7-9 and TRBJ2-7; the match to TRBD1 covers 8 bases. There are 16 residues in the CDR3. Trimming cost V 5 bases and J 3 bases; bases outside gene matches: 12. Germline values: CDR1 SEHNR, CDR2 FQNEAQ (reference sequence). The CDR3 reads CASSPSPPDRDYEQYF. The DNA of the CDR3 is TGTGCCAGCAGCCCGAGTCCCCCGGACAGGGACTACGAGCAGTACTTC.

The chain joins TRBV7-9 to TRBJ2-5; D possibly corresponds to TRBD1 (6 bases). This CDR3 contains 14 residues. CDR1 and CDR2 from the germline V gene are SEHNR and FQNEAQ (reference sequence). With 4 bases removed from V and 3 bases from J, the gap between germline ends came to 12 bases. The CDR3 loop reads CASSSSSGEETQYF. The CDR3 nucleotides are TGTGCCAGCAGCTCCTCATCAGGGGAAGAGACCCAGTACTTC.

Here the CDR3 reads CASSTRAGGLWTGELFF. DNA of the CDR3: TGTGCCAGCAGCACCCGGGCGGGGGGCTTGTGGACCGGGGAGCTGTTTTTT. The V call is TRBV7-8, the J call TRBJ2-2, with 8 bases matching TRBD2. CDR3 length: 17 residues. The germline gives CDR1 SGHVS, CDR2 FQNEAQ. V trimming: 5 bases; J trimming: 5 bases; junction bases outside the gene matches: 13.

This chain connects TRBV10-3 to TRBJ1-6, with D possibly TRBD1 on 6 matching bases. From germline, CDR1 is ENHRY and CDR2 SYGVKD. The CDR3 covers 14 residues. With 8 bases removed from V and 5 bases from J, the gap between germline ends came to 13 bases. CDR3 nucleotides: TGTGCCATCGGGTCCCACAGGGATAATTCACCCCTCCACTTT. This sequence encodes CAIGSHRDNSPLHF.

The rearrangement uses TRBV6-1 and TRBJ1-5, with D unresolved. CDR3 length equals 13 residues. The V end lost 2 bases, the J end lost 5 bases, and 7 bases lay between the germline ends. CDR1 MNHNS and CDR2 SASEGT come from the germline V gene. CDR3 loop: CASSEFSYQPQHF. CDR3 DNA: TGTGCCAGCAGTGAATTCTCGTATCAGCCCCAGCATTTT.

The chain carries TRBV5-8 and TRBJ2-1; 10 bases line up with TRBD2. Trimming took 3 bases from V and 3 from J; bases not matched to a gene: 3. The CDR3 length is 15 residues. Germline V gives CDR1 SGHTS, CDR2 YDEGEE. CDR3 loop: CASSSTSGIYNEQFF. The CDR3 DNA follows: TGTGCCAGCAGCTCCACTAGCGGGATCTACAATGAGCAGTTCTTC.

The rearrangement links TRBV4-3 to TRBJ2-1, with D possibly TRBD2 on 5 matching bases. With 2 bases removed from V and 6 bases from J, the gap between germline ends came to 20 bases. The CDR3 covers 17 residues. CDR1 is LGHNA, CDR2 YSLEER, per germline. CDR3 nucleotide sequence: TGCGCCAGCAGCCAACCCATCGGGATCACCGAGCCCAATGAGCAGTTCTTC. Its translation is CASSQPIGITEPNEQFF.

The V gene is TRBV7-3, the J gene TRBJ2-3, with 9 bases that match TRBD2. V dropped 5 bases and J dropped 1; count of bases not matched to a gene: 1. The CDR3 contains 14 residues. The germline CDR1 and CDR2 sequences are SGHTA and FQGTGA. CDR3 DNA: TGTGCCAGCAGCCGCGGGAGGGGCACAGATACGCAGTATTTT. This encodes CASSRGRGTDTQYF.

This chain connects TRBV24-1 to TRBJ1-5, with D possibly being TRBD1 (5 bases). Germline CDR1 KGHDR, CDR2 SFDVKD. V was clipped by 4 bases and J by 1 base, with 7 bases between them. This CDR3 is 14 amino acids long. The CDR3 here is CATSEQGSNQPQHF. The DNA of the CDR3 is TGTGCCACCAGTGAGCAGGGAAGCAATCAGCCCCAGCATTTT.

The chain is built from TRBV7-8 and TRBJ2-7, with 8 positions matching TRBD1. Germline V gene data show CDR1 as SGHVS and CDR2 as FQNEAQ. The CDR3 runs to 15 residues. Losses at the gene ends were 5 bases for V and 4 bases for J; bases not matched to a gene: 10. The CDR3 coding sequence is TGTGCCAGCAGCCCAGGTCGACAGGGGCCTTACGAGCAGTACTTC. Its translation: CASSPGRQGPYEQYF.

The chain has TRBV9 and TRBJ2-3; TRBD2 agrees at 7 bases. Germline lookup yields CDR1 SGDLS and CDR2 YYNGEE. The CDR3 is made up of 14 amino acids. Trimming cost V 4 bases and J 1 base; bases outside gene matches: 3. CDR3 nucleotides: TGTGCCAGCAGCCTCCGGGGGGGCACAGATACGCAGTATTTT. This gives the protein CASSLRGGTDTQYF.

This rearrangement joins TRBV28 to TRBJ1-2; TRBD1 might be the D (5 bases). The CDR3 is 14 residues long. Per the germline V gene, CDR1 is MDHEN and CDR2 is SYDVKM. V was trimmed by 7 bases and J by 2 bases, leaving 14 bases between them. CDR3 residues: CASTLPGHNYGYTF. The CDR3 DNA follows: TGTGCCAGCACCCTGCCTGGACACAACTATGGCTACACCTTC.

The chain employs TRBV9 and TRBJ1-2, with 11 bases that match TRBD1. Per germline, CDR1 SGDLS and CDR2 YYNGEE. This CDR3 is 14 amino acids long. J gave up 4 bases and V 5 bases, and 4 bases lay outside the gene matches. CDR3 nucleotides: TGTGCCAGCAGGGGGACAGGGGGGACCTATGGCTACACCTTC. It is translated as CASRGTGGTYGYTF. Looking up the rest from reference TRBV9 and TRBJ1-2 gives the full variable domain: DSGVTQTPKHLITATGQRVTLRCSPRSGDLSVYWYQQSLDQGLQFLIQYYNGEERAKGNILERFSAQQFPDLHSELNLSSLELGDSALYFCASRGTGGTYGYTFGSGTRLTVV.

The chain links TRBV7-9 to TRBJ2-7; TRBD2 might be the D (5 bases). V lost 2 bases, J lost 9 bases, and 8 bases lay in between. Germline V lookup: CDR1 SEHNR, CDR2 FQNEAQ (reference sequence). This CDR3 has 11 amino acids. This CDR3 reads CASSLRELQYF. The DNA for the CDR3 is TGTGCCAGCAGCTTAAGGGAGTTGCAGTACTTC.

This clone has just one count. V gene TRBV5-1 combines with J gene TRBJ2-1; 11 bases map to TRBD2. Germline CDR1 reads SGHRS; CDR2 reads YFSETQ. Losses at the gene ends were 4 bases for V and 8 bases for J; bases not matched to a gene: 5. The CDR3 runs to 14 residues. CDR3 in DNA: TGCGCCAGCAGCCCCGGACTAGCGGGCTATGAGCAGTTCTTC. This encodes CASSPGLAGYEQFF. The full variable domain, in which reference TRBV5-1 and TRBJ2-1 provide the parts outside the CDR3, is KAGVTQTPRYLIKTRGQQVTLSCSPISGHRSVSWYQQTPGQGLQFLFEYFSETQRNKGNFPGRFSGRQFSNSRSEMNVSTLELGDSALYLCASSPGLAGYEQFFGPGTRLTVL.

Details on this clone: At the DNA level, this CDR3 is encoded by other sequences in the same sample as well. The V gene is TRBV2, the J gene TRBJ2-7; D might be TRBD2 (6 bases). The CDR3 sequence is 12 residues long. Trimming took off 6 bases at V and 3 bases at J, with 9 bases between the two ends. Germline assignment: CDR1 SNHLY and CDR2 FYNNEI. The CDR3 protein is CASRLGGYEQYF. For the CDR3, the DNA is TGTGCCAGCAGACTCGGGGGCTACGAGCAGTACTTC. Full variable domain (outside the CDR3, taken from reference TRBV2 and TRBJ2-7): EPEVTQTPSHQVTQMGQEVILRCVPISNHLYFYWYRQILGQKVEFLVSFYNNEISEKSEIFDDQFSVERPDGSNFTLKIRSTKLEDSAMYFCASRLGGYEQYFGPGTRLTVT.